The subject of this entry is one T cell receptor beta chain. The germline gene is not matched at one end of the junction; a read error may be the cause. Other DNA sequences in the same sample also yield this CDR3. CDR1 and CDR2 from the germline V gene are MNHNS and SASEGT. The CDR3 extends over 16 amino acids. This entry is derived from a study of blood T cell repertoires in COVID-19. TCRdb's copy holds only in-frame clones and misses some; the assay was immunoSEQ multiplex PCR. The sample has about 130,000 clones; 87% are singletons. This sequence originates from a man between 45 and 60 years old with active COVID-19. The rearrangement links TRBV6-1 to TRBJ1-4, with 11 bases identical to TRBD1. Sequencing was carried out using peripheral blood. Here the CDR3 DNA reads TGCGCCAGCAGTGAAGGACAGGGGGCTAAAAATGAAAAACTGTTTTTT. Its protein product is CASSEGQGAKNEKLFF.